These 23 T cell receptor beta chains were sequenced from one sample in a study of cytomegalovirus exposure and HLA in healthy donors listed by TCRdb under 2017. Library prep was done by the immunoSEQ multiplex PCR assay. A mixture of 60 forward primers for TCR Vbeta segments and 13 reverse primers for TCR Jbeta segments was used in the multiplex PCR. In TCRdb, the immuneACCESS table is reduced to in-frame sequences with V and J assigned. These tables do not hold every clone; where another copy was compared, an unresolved V gene accounts for under half, and the others remain unexplained. The sample table gives about 200,000 clones. Around 0.74% of the sample comes from the top ten. The material sequenced was PBMCs. These receptors originate from a boy aged 5-17 years in good health and CMV-seronegative.

The chain recombines TRBV5-6 with TRBJ1-6; D may be TRBD1 (6 bases). Germline CDR1 reads SGHDT; CDR2 reads YYEEEE. V was cut by 4 bases and J by 8 bases, with 13 bases left in between. The CDR3 has 14 amino acids. The CDR3 DNA reads TGTGCCAGCAGCCACAGGGTTCCGGATTCACCCCTCCACTTT. The encoded protein is CASSHRVPDSPLHF. Full variable domain (outside the CDR3, taken from reference TRBV5-6 and TRBJ1-6): DAGVTQSPTHLIKTRGQQVTLRCSPKSGHDTVSWYQQALGQGPQFIFQYYEEEERQRGNFPDRFSGHQFPNYSSELNVNALLLGDSALYLCASSHRVPDSPLHFGNGTRLTVT.

The chain employs TRBV11-2 and TRBJ1-2; 10 bases are shared with TRBD1. This CDR3 spans 15 amino acids. V lost 3 bases, J lost 3 bases, and 4 bases stayed unmatched. The germline V gene has CDR1 SGHAT and CDR2 FQNNGV. In nucleotides, the CDR3 is TGTGCCAGCAGCTTTATCGGGACAGGGGACTATGGCTACACCTTC. Protein sequence: CASSFIGTGDYGYTF.

This chain connects TRBV28 to TRBJ1-5; no definite D call. The V and J ends lost 8 bases and 5 bases respectively, with 13 bases between them. The V gene's germline CDR1 is MDHEN and CDR2 SYDVKM. This CDR3 region has 13 residues. The CDR3 loop reads CASVLVLDQPQHF. The CDR3 nucleotides are TGTGCCAGCGTATTAGTACTTGATCAGCCCCAGCATTTT.

The chain employs TRBV5-1 and TRBJ1-6; TRBD1 matches 7 bases. Germline CDR1 is SGHRS and CDR2 is YFSETQ. The CDR3 is 14 residues long. The junction had 7 bases not matched to a gene; V was cut back by 6 bases and J by 7 bases. The DNA for the CDR3 is TGCGCCAGCAAATCAGGGACAGCGAATTCACCCCTCCACTTT. This codes for CASKSGTANSPLHF.

The chain recombines TRBV2 with TRBJ2-7; 8 bases align to TRBD1. The CDR3 runs 14 residues. V was pared by 10 bases and J by 0 bases, with 8 bases of the junction left unmatched. The germline V gene encodes CDR1 SNHLY and CDR2 FYNNEI. The CDR3 sequence is CANSWDRSSYEQYF. In DNA, the CDR3 is TGTGCCAACTCCTGGGACAGGAGCTCCTACGAGCAGTACTTC.

For the CDR3, the DNA is TGCGCCAGCAGCGACGGACAGCCCATATCTGGGGCCAACGTCCTGACTTTC. Translated, it gives CASSDGQPISGANVLTF. V usage is TRBV5-1 and J usage is TRBJ2-6, with a possible D match to TRBD1 (6 bases). The CDR3 covers 17 residues. Trimming removed 4 bases from V and 1 base from J, with 15 bases in between. CDR1 is SGHRS, CDR2 YFSETQ, per germline.

This chain connects TRBV4-1 to TRBJ2-3, with 10 bases fitting TRBD1. The CDR3 covers 17 residues. CDR1 is MGHRA, CDR2 YSYEKL, per germline. V was pared by 4 bases and J by 6 bases, with 13 bases of the junction left unmatched. The CDR3 reads CASSRNPDRGRRDTQYF. Here the CDR3 DNA reads TGCGCCAGCAGCCGAAACCCCGACAGGGGGCGGCGTGATACGCAGTATTTT.

The chain links TRBV1 to TRBJ2-3; the table's D call of TRBD2 was not tested on the DNA. TRBV1 has pseudogene status. CDR3 length: 17 residues. The CDR3 nucleotides are TGCACCAGCAGCAAACCGACTAGCGAGGCCATAACAGATACGCAGTATTTT. Translating gives CTSSKPTSEAITDTQYF.

CDR3 bases: TGTGCCAGCAGCTTAGTTGGGTGGGAGATTTACTTC. It translates to CASSLVGWEIYF. This chain connects TRBV7-9 to TRBJ2-7; possible D gene TRBD2, 5 bases. CDR3 size: 12 residues. CDR1 SEHNR and CDR2 FQNEAQ come from the germline V gene (reference sequence). Trimming left V 1 base short and J 13 bases short, with 14 bases between.

The gene calls are TRBV5-1 and TRBJ2-1; unclear D gene. Trimming shortened V by 1 base and J by 2 bases, and 10 bases separated the two germline ends. Germline-derived CDR1 and CDR2 are SGHRS and YFSETQ. This CDR3 region has 15 residues. CDR3 amino acids: CASSLRSTTYNEQFF. In DNA, the CDR3 is TGCGCCAGCAGCTTGAGGAGCACCACCTACAATGAGCAGTTCTTC.

The chain employs TRBV9 and TRBJ1-6; D uncertain. Germline-derived CDR1 and CDR2 are SGDLS and YYNGEE. CDR3 length: 14 residues. V lost 4 bases and J 7 bases, leaving 12 bases between the germline ends. The CDR3 coding sequence is TGTGCCAGCAGCCTCAGTGCTAGAAATTCACCCCTCCACTTT. It specifies CASSLSARNSPLHF.

V is TRBV5-6 and J is TRBJ2-1; D remains ambiguous. The CDR3 contains 16 residues. Germline CDR1 reads SGHDT; CDR2 reads YYEEEE. Trimming left V 1 base short and J 4 bases short, with 15 bases between. CDR3 sequence: CASSLSRRYGYNEQFF. CDR3 in DNA: TGTGCCAGCAGCTTGTCTCGCAGGTACGGATACAATGAGCAGTTCTTC.

This chain joins TRBV27 and TRBJ1-2; 9 bases match TRBD1. Germline trimming cut 5 bases from V and 5 bases from J; bases unmatched to any gene: 6. The CDR3 spans 14 residues. Looked up from germline, CDR1 is MNHEY and CDR2 is SMNVEV (reference sequence). In DNA, the CDR3 is TGTGCCAGCAGTCAGGACAGGGGAGGATATGGCTACACCTTC. Protein: CASSQDRGGYGYTF.

The chain uses TRBV5-6 and TRBJ2-5, with 10 bases aligning to TRBD1. J gave up 4 bases and V 3 bases, and 3 bases lay outside the gene matches. CDR3 length equals 14 residues. CDR1 SGHDT and CDR2 YYEEEE come from the germline V gene. CDR3 nucleotide sequence: TGTGCCAGCAGCTCCCGGGACAGGGGAGAGACCCAGTACTTC. It yields the protein CASSSRDRGETQYF. The full variable domain, its missing parts supplied by reference TRBV5-6 and TRBJ2-5, is DAGVTQSPTHLIKTRGQQVTLRCSPKSGHDTVSWYQQALGQGPQFIFQYYEEEERQRGNFPDRFSGHQFPNYSSELNVNALLLGDSALYLCASSSRDRGETQYFGPGTRLLVL.

The chain couples TRBV12-5 to TRBJ1-2; D is uncertain. V was cut by 0 bases and J by 8 bases, with 16 bases left in between. Germline CDR1 and CDR2: LGHNT and FRNRAP. CDR3 length: 15 amino acids. As DNA, the CDR3 is TGTGCTAGTGGTTTGGTAATAGGCCAGTCGGGAGGCTACACCTTC. It specifies CASGLVIGQSGGYTF. The full variable domain, with the rest looked up from reference TRBV12-5 and TRBJ1-2, is DARVTQTPRHKVTEMGQEVTMRCQPILGHNTVFWYRQTMMQGLELLAYFRNRAPLDDSGMPKDRFSAEMPDATLATLKIQPSEPRDSAVYFCASGLVIGQSGGYTFGSGTRLTVV.

CDR3 DNA: TGTGCCAGCAGCTTATACAGGGCCGAGACCCAGTACTTC. Translated, it gives CASSLYRAETQYF. The chain uses TRBV7-3 and TRBJ2-5; tentative D call: TRBD1 (6 bases). The germline V gene encodes CDR1 SGHTA and CDR2 FQGTGA. Trimming took 2 bases from V and 5 from J, leaving 9 bases between them. The CDR3 runs 13 residues.

The chain employs TRBV11-2 and TRBJ2-7; 7 bases match TRBD1. CDR3 length: 14 amino acids. With 5 bases clipped from V and 3 bases from J, the junction kept 7 bases outside the gene matches. From germline, CDR1 is SGHAT and CDR2 FQNNGV. The CDR3 protein is CASSPVQGYYEQYF. The CDR3, as DNA: TGTGCCAGCAGCCCTGTACAGGGGTACTACGAGCAGTACTTC. The full variable domain, rest sourced from reference TRBV11-2 and TRBJ2-7, is EAGVAQSPRYKIIEKRQSVAFWCNPISGHATLYWYQQILGQGPKLLIQFQNNGVVDDSQLPKDRFSAERLKGVDSTLKIQPAKLEDSAVYLCASSPVQGYYEQYFGPGTRLTVT.

V and J are TRBV5-4 and TRBJ1-1; D is perhaps TRBD1 (5 bases). Germline CDR1 reads SGHNT; CDR2 reads YYREEE (reference sequence). V lost 3 bases and J 9 bases, leaving 18 bases between the germline ends. The CDR3 totals 14 residues. The CDR3 protein is CASSWGGGPNKAFF. As DNA, the CDR3 is TGTGCCAGCAGCTGGGGCGGAGGGCCAAATAAAGCTTTCTTT. The whole variable domain, remainder taken from reference TRBV5-4 and TRBJ1-1, is ETGVTQSPTHLIKTRGQQVTLRCSSQSGHNTVSWYQQALGQGPQFIFQYYREEENGRGNFPPRFSGLQFPNYSSELNVNALELDDSALYLCASSWGGGPNKAFFGQGTRLTVV.

This chain joins TRBV7-8 and TRBJ1-2, with 7 positions matching TRBD1. Trimming at V came to 5 bases and at J to 5 bases, leaving 14 bases not matched to a gene. The V gene's germline CDR1 is SGHVS and CDR2 FQNEAQ. The CDR3 contains 16 residues. The CDR3 is CASSPKRTGSKYGYTF. The CDR3 DNA reads TGTGCCAGCAGCCCTAAACGGACAGGATCGAAGTATGGCTACACCTTC.

This chain links TRBV5-6 with TRBJ1-2; possibly TRBD1 for D (5 bases). CDR1 and CDR2 from the germline V gene are SGHDT and YYEEEE. The CDR3 totals 14 residues. Trimming left V 0 bases short and J 6 bases short, with 12 bases between. The CDR3 reads CASSLVGLRDGYTF. The CDR3 nucleotides read TGTGCCAGCAGCTTGGTTGGCCTCAGGGATGGCTACACCTTC.

A note on this clone: Other DNA sequences in the same sample also yield this CDR3. The chain recombines TRBV6-4 with TRBJ1-1; D gene unclear. Germline V lookup: CDR1 MRHNA, CDR2 SNTAGT. CDR3 length: 13 amino acids. Trimming removed 0 bases from V and 1 base from J, with 3 bases in between. CDR3 protein: CASSDSANTEAFF. CDR3 in DNA: TGTGCCAGCAGTGACTCGGCGAACACTGAAGCTTTCTTT.

The gene calls are TRBV30 and TRBJ2-5, with 9 bases that match TRBD2. The junction had 4 bases not matched to a gene; V was cut back by 4 bases and J by 1 base. Germline CDR1 is GTSNPN and CDR2 is SVGIG (reference sequence). The CDR3 loop spans 14 amino acids. Here the CDR3 DNA reads TGTGCCTGGATAAAGCGGGGGGCCCAAGAGACCCAGTACTTC. It yields the protein CAWIKRGAQETQYF.

The V and J genes are TRBV30 and TRBJ2-7; TRBD2 matches 7 bases. This CDR3 has 12 residues. Looked up from germline, CDR1 is GTSNPN and CDR2 is SVGIG (reference sequence). V lost 0 bases and J lost 4; bases outside the gene matches: 0. The CDR3 DNA reads TGTGCCTGGAGTGTTAGCGGGTACGAGCAGTACTTC. This gives the protein CAWSVSGYEQYF.